The sequence of this T cell receptor (beta chain) was determined in a study of blood T cell repertoires in COVID-19. The length of the CDR3 is 16 residues. Germline V gene data show CDR1 as SGHRS and CDR2 as YFSETQ. The trim removed 1 base at V and 3 bases at J, leaving 4 bases unmatched. This clone was counted between two and nine times. Clones were read by immunoSEQ multiplex PCR, and TCRdb kept only the in-frame ones, dropping some. The data contain 80,000 to 95,000 clones, about 85% of them seen just once; the ten biggest clones take up 12%. This rearrangement joins TRBV5-1 to TRBJ2-4; TRBD2 agrees at 10 bases. The sequence derives from a human donor in a cohort sampled during active COVID-19. The sample taken for sequencing was peripheral blood. CDR3 in DNA: TGCGCCAGCAGCTTGACTAGCGGGGTTCGCAAAAACATTCAGTACTTC. It codes for CASSLTSGVRKNIQYF.